These 19 T cell receptor beta chains came from one sample sequenced in a study of T-cell reconstitution after alpha-beta-depleted transplantation in children. Unique molecular identifiers were used in preparing the TCRbeta library. TCRdb re-called the PCR reads through MiXCR, storing one row per CDR3 protein. The table lists a few hundred thousand distinct CDR3 sequences, about a fifth of them singletons. The material sequenced was PBMCs from the stem cell graft donor, taken from the stem cell graft. The receptors originated from a human donor who donated a stem cell graft to a child with acute myeloid leukemia.

The chain links TRBV12-3 or TRBV12-4 to TRBJ2-5, with D maybe TRBD2 (6 bases). V lost 3 bases and J 1 base, leaving 15 bases between the germline ends. This CDR3 is built from 16 residues. Here the CDR3 reads CASSFLQGLSQETQYF. The CDR3 nucleotides are TGTGCCAGCAGTTTCCTGCAGGGACTGAGCCAAGAGACCCAGTACTTC.

This chain joins TRBV5-1 and TRBJ1-4; D is ambiguous. Germline V gene lookup returns CDR1 SGHRS and CDR2 YFSETQ. Trimming took off 1 base at V and 4 bases at J, with 8 bases between the two ends. This CDR3 spans 14 amino acids. CDR3 nucleotides: TGCGCCAGCAGCTTGTTGACTTATAATGAAAAACTGTTTTTT. Translation: CASSLLTYNEKLFF.

This clonotype was detected only a few times. The CDR3 coding sequence is TGTGCCACCAGCCCACTTCAGGGGGACACTGAAGCTTTCTTT. This gives the protein CATSPLQGDTEAFF. The chain uses TRBV15 and TRBJ1-1; 7 bases line up with TRBD1. There are 14 residues in the CDR3. CDR1 LNHNV and CDR2 YYDKDF come from the germline V gene (reference sequence). V dropped 5 bases and J dropped 3; count of bases not matched to a gene: 6.

The V and J genes are TRBV29-1 and TRBJ2-5; TRBD2 might be the D (5 bases). Trimming stripped 6 bases from V and 2 bases from J, with 13 bases between. CDR1 and CDR2 (germline): SQVTM, ANQGSEA. The CDR3 covers 13 residues. DNA for the CDR3: TGCAGCGTAAAAGGGCGGGTGCAAGAGACCCAGTACTTC. Its protein product is CSVKGRVQETQYF.

The rearrangement uses TRBV15 and TRBJ2-5; D is perhaps TRBD2 (5 bases). The V gene lost 0 bases and the J gene lost 5 bases, with 16 bases spanning the gap. The CDR3 is 16 residues long. CDR1 LNHNV and CDR2 YYDKDF come from the germline V gene (reference sequence). CDR3 in amino acids: CATSRDLASRVETQYF. Here the CDR3 DNA reads TGTGCCACCAGCAGAGATCTGGCGTCGAGGGTTGAGACCCAGTACTTC.

This chain links TRBV3-1 with TRBJ2-2; D gene unclear. Germline V lookup: CDR1 LGHDT, CDR2 YNNKEL (reference sequence). The CDR3 has 15 residues. Trimming stripped 0 bases from V and 3 bases from J, with 8 bases between. CDR3 region: CASSQDLDYTGELFF. CDR3 sequence (DNA): TGTGCCAGCAGCCAAGACCTTGACTACACCGGGGAGCTGTTTTTT.

This clonotype was recorded many times. The chain's CDR3 is CSVGHTEAFF. The DNA for the CDR3 is TGCAGCGTTGGACACACTGAAGCTTTCTTT. The chain couples TRBV29-1 to TRBJ1-1; no definite D call. The CDR3 runs 10 residues. The germline gives CDR1 SQVTM, CDR2 ANQGSEA. V lost 4 bases to trimming and J lost 3 bases, with 3 bases between them. The full variable domain, completed using reference TRBV29-1 and TRBJ1-1, is SAVISQKPSRDICQRGTSLTIQCQVDSQVTMMFWYRQQPGQSLTLIATANQGSEATYESGFVIDKFPISRPNLTFSTLTVSNMSPEDSSIYLCSVGHTEAFFGQGTRLTVV.

This clonotype was seen ten or more times. The chain recombines TRBV7-9 with TRBJ2-2; D is uncertain. Deletions cut 8 bases from V and 0 bases from J, with 7 bases between. This CDR3 is 13 amino acids long. Germline V gene lookup returns CDR1 SEHNR and CDR2 FQNEAQ (reference sequence). Written as DNA, the CDR3 is TGTGCCAGCGGACCCTCGAACACCGGGGAGCTGTTTTTT. Translation gives CASGPSNTGELFF.

The rearrangement links TRBV11-2 to TRBJ2-1; TRBD2 matches 10 bases. The CDR3 runs 16 residues. Per germline, CDR1 SGHAT and CDR2 FQNNGV. After removal of 2 bases from V and 4 bases from J, the junction contained 5 bases not matched to a gene. Written as DNA, the CDR3 is TGTGCCAGCAGCTTATCGCAGACTAGCGGGTACAATGAGCAGTTCTTC. Translating it yields CASSLSQTSGYNEQFF.

The chain is built from TRBV7-9 and TRBJ1-2; D ambiguous. The CDR3 spans 14 residues. Germline CDR1 and CDR2: SEHNR and FQNEAQ (reference sequence). V lost 5 bases to trimming and J lost 6 bases, with 16 bases between them. Here the CDR3 DNA reads TGTGCCAGCAGCCCCGAGTCCGCGCGGAATGGCTACACCTTC. Translated: CASSPESARNGYTF.

There are a few counts of this clonotype. The rearrangement joins TRBV27 to TRBJ1-5; no clear D gene. The length of the CDR3 is 14 residues. Germline V CDR1 and CDR2: MNHEY, SMNVEV (reference sequence). The V and J ends lost 6 bases and 4 bases respectively, with 13 bases between them. CDR3 sequence (DNA): TGTGCCAGCAGGTCAGGAGTCCCAAATCAGCCCCAGCATTTT. It specifies CASRSGVPNQPQHF.

The gene calls are TRBV10-3 and TRBJ1-2; TRBD1 is a possible D gene (5 bases). The CDR3 covers 17 residues. CDR1 ENHRY and CDR2 SYGVKD come from the germline V gene. Trimming took 0 bases from V and 2 from J, leaving 16 bases between them. CDR3 amino acids: CAISESGTLKINYGYTF. CDR3 sequence (DNA): TGTGCCATCAGTGAGTCCGGGACCTTGAAGATAAACTATGGCTACACCTTC.

The chain recombines TRBV20-1 with TRBJ1-3, with 7 bases lining up with TRBD1. The CDR3 length is 14 residues. Trimming at V came to 5 bases and at J to 1 base, leaving 5 bases not matched to a gene. The germline gives CDR1 DFQATT, CDR2 SNEGSKA (reference sequence). The CDR3 sequence: CSAQGGASGNTIYF. The CDR3 bases are TGCAGTGCTCAGGGGGGGGCTTCTGGAAACACCATATATTTT.

The chain carries TRBV29-1 and TRBJ2-2; no firm D call. In germline, CDR1 is SQVTM, CDR2 ANQGSEA. The CDR3 consists of 12 residues. Trimming pared 5 bases from V and 2 bases from J, leaving 6 bases between. The CDR3, as DNA: TGCAGCGTTCACAGTAACACCGGGGAGCTGTTTTTT. Its protein product is CSVHSNTGELFF.

This clonotype was counted many times. The CDR3 region has the DNA TGCAGCGTTGATACAGGGTCCGAGCAGTACTTC. Protein: CSVDTGSEQYF. This sequence joins TRBV29-1 and TRBJ2-7, with a weak D call TRBD1 (6 bases). Germline assignment: CDR1 SQVTM and CDR2 ANQGSEA. The length of the CDR3 is 11 residues. V was pared by 3 bases and J by 6 bases, with 9 bases between.

This clonotype has a handful of counts. The V call is TRBV7-9, the J call TRBJ2-1, with 7 bases matching TRBD2. CDR1 is SEHNR and CDR2 is FQNEAQ in the germline V gene (reference sequence). With V trimmed by 6 bases and J by 3 bases, 2 bases remained unmatched. The CDR3 is made up of 13 amino acids. The CDR3 DNA follows: TGTGCCAGCAGGAGCGGGGTCTACAATGAGCAGTTCTTC. Translating it yields CASRSGVYNEQFF.

This sequence joins TRBV30 and TRBJ2-7; D perhaps matches TRBD1 (6 bases). Germline CDR1 GTSNPN, CDR2 SVGIG (reference sequence). This CDR3 spans 13 amino acids. The V and J ends lost 0 bases and 1 base respectively, with 7 bases between them. The CDR3 DNA is TGTGCCTGGAGTGTGCAGGGGTCCTACGAGCAGTACTTC. Protein: CAWSVQGSYEQYF. The full variable domain, completed using reference TRBV30 and TRBJ2-7, is SQTIHQWPATLVQPVGSPLSLECTVEGTSNPNLYWYRQAAGRGLQLLFYSVGIGQISSEVPQNLSASRPQDRQFILSSKKLLLSDSGFYLCAWSVQGSYEQYFGPGTRLTVT.

J is TRBJ1-1 and V is TRBV27; D not certain. CDR1 and CDR2 from the germline V gene are MNHEY and SMNVEV (reference sequence). This CDR3 has 13 amino acids. The V end lost 3 bases, the J end lost 4 bases, and 9 bases lay between the germline ends. The CDR3 here is CASSLMDGTEAFF. DNA for the CDR3: TGTGCCAGCAGTTTGATGGACGGCACTGAAGCTTTCTTT.

CDR3: CASREAGLNTGELFF. The CDR3 coding sequence is TGTGCCAGCAGGGAAGCGGGCCTGAACACCGGGGAGCTGTTTTTT. This chain connects TRBV12-3 or TRBV12-4 to TRBJ2-2; D is perhaps TRBD2 (6 bases). The V and J ends lost 6 bases and 1 base respectively, with 12 bases between them. This CDR3 comprises 15 residues.